The clone carrying this TCR beta chain was seen at least ten times. Antigen unknown. Everyone who gave samples was a healthy Caucasian. TCRdb reprocessed the 5' RACE reads via MiXCR and lists one record per CDR3 protein. The sample carries 410,000 or so distinct CDR3 sequences, approximately 18% recorded once. Per germline, CDR1 SEHNR and CDR2 FQNEAQ (reference sequence). This CDR3 comprises 14 residues. V lost 5 bases to trimming and J lost 6 bases; unmatched junction nucleotides: 6. The sample is drawn from a study of identical twins. Overall study findings and caveats: Partly confounded zero-insertion analyses could result from invariant MAIT and iNKT cells. Surplus twin overlap in beta out-of-frame sequences was less pronounced.

The receptor's source is a middle-aged man in good health. The material sequenced was naive T cells sorted from blood. The chain combines TRBV7-9 with TRBJ2-7, with 11 bases matching TRBD1. The DNA of the CDR3 is TGTGCCAGCAGCCCCACTGGACAGGGGGCCGAGCAGTACTTC. Residues: CASSPTGQGAEQYF.